There are many counts of the clone carrying this T cell receptor (beta chain). The antigen remains unidentified. These data come from a study of T cells in Graves' hyperthyroidism and ophthalmopathy. Looking at the study overall: The initial diagnosis was the point when peripheral blood was collected, ahead of any treatment.

This sample holds PBMCs from less than 13 ml fresh peripheral blood. Whole-study results and caveats: Before onset, ophthalmopathy was predicted by the model a median around 6.5 months earlier.

Germline CDR1 is SNHLY and CDR2 is FYNNEI. Trimming stripped 2 bases from V and 5 bases from J, with 4 bases between. The CDR3 totals 11 residues. The TCR beta CDR3 regions underwent amplification using RNA transcripts as the source. Using the HTBI primer set, a first-round RT-PCR was run on the TCR CDR3. TCRdb called the multiplex PCR reads again in MiXCR, with one record for every CDR3 protein. Of some 600,000 distinct CDR3 sequences listed, around 14% are singletons. The chain couples TRBV2 to TRBJ2-7; D is unclear. The material sequenced was blood. The sequence was collected from a woman younger than 45 with Graves' hyperthyroidism that later progressed to Graves' ophthalmopathy. For the CDR3, the DNA is TGTGCCAGCAGTGAATCCCACGAGCAGTACTTC. Its protein product is CASSESHEQYF.